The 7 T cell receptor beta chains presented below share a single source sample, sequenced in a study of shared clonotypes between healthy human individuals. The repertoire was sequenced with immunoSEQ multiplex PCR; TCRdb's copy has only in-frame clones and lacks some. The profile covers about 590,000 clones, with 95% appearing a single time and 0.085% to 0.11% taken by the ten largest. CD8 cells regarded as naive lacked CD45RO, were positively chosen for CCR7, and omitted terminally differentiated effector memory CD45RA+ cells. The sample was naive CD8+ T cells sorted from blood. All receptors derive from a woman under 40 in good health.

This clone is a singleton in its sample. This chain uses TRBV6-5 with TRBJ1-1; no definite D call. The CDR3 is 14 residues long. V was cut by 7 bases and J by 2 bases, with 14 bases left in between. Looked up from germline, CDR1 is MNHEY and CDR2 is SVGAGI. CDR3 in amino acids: CASMADGVNTEAFF. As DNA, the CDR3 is TGTGCCAGCATGGCCGATGGGGTAAACACTGAAGCTTTCTTT.

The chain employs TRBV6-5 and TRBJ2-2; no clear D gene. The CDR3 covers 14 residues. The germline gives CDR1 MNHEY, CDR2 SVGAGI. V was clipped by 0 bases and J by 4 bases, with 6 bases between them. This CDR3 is CASSYSELTGELFF. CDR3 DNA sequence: TGTGCCAGCAGTTACTCGGAACTCACCGGGGAGCTGTTTTTT.

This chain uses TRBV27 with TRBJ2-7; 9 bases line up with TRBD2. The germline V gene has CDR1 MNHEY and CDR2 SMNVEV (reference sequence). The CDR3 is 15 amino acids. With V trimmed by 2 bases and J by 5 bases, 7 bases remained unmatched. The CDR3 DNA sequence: TGTGCCAGCAGTTTAGGGTCTAGCGGGAATCACGAGCAGTACTTC. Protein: CASSLGSSGNHEQYF.

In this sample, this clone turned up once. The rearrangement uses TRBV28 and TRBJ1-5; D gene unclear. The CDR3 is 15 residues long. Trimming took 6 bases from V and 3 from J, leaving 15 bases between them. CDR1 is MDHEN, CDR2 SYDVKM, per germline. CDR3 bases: TGTGCCAGCAGCCCGATCGGGCAGACCAATCAGCCCCAGCATTTT. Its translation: CASSPIGQTNQPQHF.

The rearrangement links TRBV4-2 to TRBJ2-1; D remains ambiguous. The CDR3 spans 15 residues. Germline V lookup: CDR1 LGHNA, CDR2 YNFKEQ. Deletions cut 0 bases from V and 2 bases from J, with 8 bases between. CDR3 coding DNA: TGTGCCAGCAGCCAAGAGCTCTTTCCCTACAATGAGCAGTTCTTC. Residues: CASSQELFPYNEQFF.

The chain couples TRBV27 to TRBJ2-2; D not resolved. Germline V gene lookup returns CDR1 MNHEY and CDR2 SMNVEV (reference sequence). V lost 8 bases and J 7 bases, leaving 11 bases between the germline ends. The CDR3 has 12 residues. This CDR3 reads CASRRADGELFF. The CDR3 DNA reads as TGTGCCAGCCGGCGAGCCGACGGGGAGCTGTTTTTT.

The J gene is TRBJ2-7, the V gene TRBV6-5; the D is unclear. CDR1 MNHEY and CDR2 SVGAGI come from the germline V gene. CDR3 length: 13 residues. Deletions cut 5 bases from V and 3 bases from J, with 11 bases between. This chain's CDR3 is CASSVGLSYEQYF. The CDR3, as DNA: TGTGCCAGCAGTGTAGGGTTGAGCTACGAGCAGTACTTC.